The source of this T cell receptor beta chain is a study of chemoradiotherapy in HPV16-positive cancers. TCRdb's copy holds only in-frame clones and misses some; the assay was immunoSEQ multiplex PCR. The repertoire holds some 12,000 clones, with around 89% as singletons. Study outcomes and limitations: For HPV16-positive patients, expanding HPV-responsive T cells associated with longer recurrence-free survival.

Concerning this clone: What it binds is unknown.

V lost 4 bases, J lost 6 bases, and 7 bases stayed unmatched. The germline V gene has CDR1 SGHAT and CDR2 FQNNGV. The CDR3 runs 14 residues. This specimen consisted of blood, obtained from a patient who underwent chemoradiotherapy. The receptor was derived from a human donor with HPV-associated anogenital cancer. The chain couples TRBV11-2 to TRBJ2-3, with 7 bases matching TRBD1. CDR3 region: CASSSGDSLDTQYF. CDR3 nucleotides: TGTGCCAGCAGCTCCGGGGACAGCCTGGATACGCAGTATTTT.